One sample yielded the 10 T cell receptor beta chains listed below, sequenced in a study of cytomegalovirus exposure and HLA in healthy donors (TCRdb year 2017). Library creation used the immunoSEQ multiplex PCR assay. A mixture of 60 forward primers for TCR Vbeta segments and 13 reverse primers for TCR Jbeta segments was used in the multiplex PCR. Held by TCRdb, this immuneACCESS table contains in-frame sequences only and omits some clones. Under half of the omission traces to an unresolved V gene where checked; the cause of the rest is unknown. The sample has around 130,000 clones on record, about 80% of them singletons. 1% to 1.5% of the sample comes from the top ten. Sequences were obtained from PBMCs. All receptors derive from a man aged 45-65 years in good health and CMV-seronegative.

This chain links TRBV19 with TRBJ2-1, with 10 bases lining up with TRBD2. This CDR3 is built from 15 residues. The ends lost 5 bases at V and 5 bases at J; junction bases unmatched: 6. CDR1 is LNHDA and CDR2 is SQIVND in the germline V gene (reference sequence). The CDR3 loop is CASSSLAGANNEQFF. The CDR3 region has the DNA TGTGCCAGTAGTTCCCTAGCGGGAGCCAACAATGAGCAGTTCTTC.

This chain links TRBV2 with TRBJ2-2, with a tentative D call TRBD1 (6 bases). Germline lookup yields CDR1 SNHLY and CDR2 FYNNEI. Trimming pared 7 bases from V and 4 bases from J, leaving 16 bases between. This CDR3 contains 15 residues. The CDR3: CASTSQQGSTGELFF. As DNA, the CDR3 is TGTGCCAGCACGTCCCAACAGGGAAGCACCGGGGAGCTGTTTTTT. Supplemented by reference TRBV2 and TRBJ2-2, the full variable domain reads EPEVTQTPSHQVTQMGQEVILRCVPISNHLYFYWYRQILGQKVEFLVSFYNNEISEKSEIFDDQFSVERPDGSNFTLKIRSTKLEDSAMYFCASTSQQGSTGELFFGEGSRLTVL.

The V and J genes are TRBV27 and TRBJ2-3, with 9 bases identical to TRBD1. The CDR3 contains 16 residues. CDR1 MNHEY and CDR2 SMNVEV come from the germline V gene (reference sequence). The V segment lost 1 base and the J segment 5 bases; nucleotides outside the gene matches: 7. CDR3 nucleotides: TGTGCCAGCAGTTTATTGGGGACAGGGATTCTAGATACGCAGTATTTT. Translation: CASSLLGTGILDTQYF.

J is TRBJ2-3 and V is TRBV9; 8 bases fit TRBD1. Germline CDR1 and CDR2: SGDLS and YYNGEE. V shed 0 bases and J 4 bases; nucleotides not matched to a gene: 10. The CDR3 consists of 17 residues. The CDR3 DNA follows: TGTGCCAGCAGCGTAGATACAGGGGGAGTCTCGGCAGATACGCAGTATTTT. As protein: CASSVDTGGVSADTQYF. Full variable domain (rest looked up from reference TRBV9 and TRBJ2-3): DSGVTQTPKHLITATGQRVTLRCSPRSGDLSVYWYQQSLDQGLQFLIQYYNGEERAKGNILERFSAQQFPDLHSELNLSSLELGDSALYFCASSVDTGGVSADTQYFGPGTRLTVL.

V gene TRBV7-9 combines with J gene TRBJ2-3; no clear D gene. The germline V gene has CDR1 SEHNR and CDR2 FQNEAQ (reference sequence). The CDR3 is 14 amino acids. Trimming removed 5 bases at V and 0 bases at J, with 9 bases between. The CDR3 sequence: CASSQSTSTDTQYF. CDR3 coding DNA: TGTGCCAGCAGCCAATCTACTAGCACAGATACGCAGTATTTT. Drawing the rest from reference TRBV7-9 and TRBJ2-3, the complete variable domain is DTGVSQNPRHKITKRGQNVTFRCDPISEHNRLYWYRQTLGQGPEFLTYFQNEAQLEKSRLLSDRFSAERPKGSFSTLEIQRTEQGDSAMYLCASSQSTSTDTQYFGPGTRLTVL.

The V gene is TRBV10-3, the J gene TRBJ2-6, with D maybe TRBD2 (6 bases). Germline CDR1 reads ENHRY; CDR2 reads SYGVKD. Deletions cut 3 bases from V and 2 bases from J, with 11 bases between. The CDR3 runs 16 residues. DNA for the CDR3: TGTGCCATCAGTGATGGGGCTAGCGCTGGGGCCAACGTCCTGACTTTC. Protein sequence: CAISDGASAGANVLTF.

This chain uses TRBV4-3 with TRBJ2-3, with D possibly matching TRBD1 (5 bases). The CDR3 is 15 residues long. CDR1 and CDR2 (germline): LGHNA, YSLEER. With 4 bases removed from V and 0 bases from J, the gap between germline ends came to 11 bases. The CDR3 DNA is TGCGCCAGCAGCCTCAACAGGCTGAGCACAGATACGCAGTATTTT. Amino acids: CASSLNRLSTDTQYF.

V and J are TRBV10-3 and TRBJ2-3, with D possibly being TRBD1 (6 bases). Germline V gene lookup returns CDR1 ENHRY and CDR2 SYGVKD. The CDR3 extends over 15 amino acids. The V end lost 5 bases, the J end lost 0 bases, and 12 bases lay between the germline ends. This CDR3 reads CAISRQDRSTDTQYF. Here the CDR3 DNA reads TGTGCCATCAGTCGTCAGGACAGAAGCACAGATACGCAGTATTTT.

This clone was observed a few times. The V call is TRBV28, the J call TRBJ1-2; a weak D match, TRBD1 (5 bases). V lost 5 bases, J lost 4 bases, and 32 bases lay in between. CDR1 and CDR2 (germline): MDHEN, SYDVKM. The CDR3 contains 20 residues. DNA for the CDR3: TGTGCCAGCAGTACCCAAACCCCCGGGACTTTCCTCACAGGAGGCTATGGCTACACCTTC. It encodes CASSTQTPGTFLTGGYGYTF.

V is TRBV4-1 and J is TRBJ2-1, with 7 bases that match TRBD2. The ends lost 0 bases at V and 9 bases at J; junction bases unmatched: 11. The germline CDR1 and CDR2 sequences are MGHRA and YSYEKL. The length of the CDR3 is 16 residues. CDR3 nucleotide sequence: TGCGCCAGCAGCCAAGAATACCGGGGACTACCAGGTGAGCAGTTCTTC. As protein: CASSQEYRGLPGEQFF.